Presented here are 7 T cell receptor beta chains from one specimen sequenced in a study of T cell repertoires in cytomegalovirus infection. TCRdb passed the reads through MiXCR, listing each CDR3 protein once. The profile covers 130,000 or so distinct CDR3 sequences, with roughly 6% appearing a single time and more than 15% taken by the ten largest. Sequencing was performed on PBMCs. The source is a human donor in good health (CMV status not recorded). Some clones in this sample may be carry-over from other donors' samples.

This clonotype appeared many times. The genes are TRBV7-8 and TRBJ2-1; 13 positions match TRBD2. Germline assignment: CDR1 SGHVS and CDR2 FQNEAQ. The CDR3 runs 16 residues. V trimming: 4 bases; J trimming: 7 bases; junction bases outside the gene matches: 7. CDR3: CASSSRTSGGLNEQFF. The CDR3 DNA follows: TGTGCCAGCAGCTCTAGGACTAGCGGGGGATTGAATGAGCAGTTCTTC.

This clonotype has a count of ten or more. V usage is TRBV6-2 or TRBV6-3 and J usage is TRBJ2-3, with D possibly called TRBD1 or TRBD2 (5 bases each). There are 14 residues in the CDR3. Germline V gene sequence: CDR1 MNHEY, CDR2 SVGEGT. The ends were cut back, 8 bases at V and 0 bases at J, with 12 bases in the middle. The CDR3 region is CASRVEGSTDTQYF. CDR3 bases: TGTGCCAGCCGGGTCGAGGGGAGCACAGATACGCAGTATTTT.

V usage is TRBV29-1 and J usage is TRBJ1-2, with D possibly TRBD1 on 5 matching bases. V lost 4 bases and J lost 1, with 13 bases in between. The germline V gene encodes CDR1 SQVTM and CDR2 ANQGSEA. This CDR3 comprises 14 residues. CDR3 sequence: CSVATSGFNYGYTF. CDR3 nucleotide sequence: TGCAGCGTTGCCACCTCAGGGTTTAACTATGGCTACACCTTC.

This clonotype was counted many times. This sequence joins TRBV7-2 and TRBJ2-2; 7 bases agree with TRBD1. The trim removed 4 bases at V and 2 bases at J, leaving 4 bases unmatched. Germline-derived CDR1 and CDR2 are SGHTA and FQGNSA. The CDR3 is 15 residues long. For the CDR3, the DNA is TGTGCCAGCAGCTCGACAGGGCGTAACACCGGGGAGCTGTTTTTT. Protein sequence: CASSSTGRNTGELFF.

V and J are TRBV5-1 and TRBJ1-1; TRBD1 might be the D (6 bases). CDR3 size: 14 residues. The ends were cut back, 2 bases at V and 1 base at J, with 9 bases in the middle. Germline-derived CDR1 and CDR2 are SGHRS and YFSETQ. CDR3 residues: CASSLQTGNTEAFF. DNA of the CDR3: TGCGCCAGCAGCTTACAGACAGGGAACACTGAAGCTTTCTTT.

This clonotype was recorded at least ten times. This chain uses TRBV12-3 or TRBV12-4 with TRBJ1-2; 8 positions match TRBD1. J gave up 4 bases and V 7 bases, and 8 bases lay outside the gene matches. CDR3 length: 14 residues. In DNA form, the CDR3 reads TGTGCCAGCACCCTGGACAGGGCTGGCTATGGCTACACCTTC. It translates to CASTLDRAGYGYTF.

This clonotype showed up just a few times. The chain uses TRBV7-9 and TRBJ1-6; D gene unclear. Germline V gene data show CDR1 as SEHNR and CDR2 as FQNEAQ (reference sequence). The CDR3 length is 14 residues. V lost 3 bases to trimming and J lost 0 bases, with 3 bases between them. This CDR3 reads CASSFGSYNSPLHF. The CDR3 DNA follows: TGTGCCAGCAGCTTTGGCTCCTATAATTCACCCCTCCACTTT.